This TCR beta chain was sequenced during a study of blood T cell repertoires in COVID-19. TCRdb keeps only in-frame clones here, not all; method: immunoSEQ multiplex PCR. The data contain roughly 53,000 clones, 80% to 90% of them seen just once; the ten biggest clones take up 1.6%. CDR3 length: 16 amino acids. Germline CDR1 LNHDA, CDR2 SQIVND (reference sequence). Losses at the gene ends were 9 bases for V and 0 bases for J; bases not matched to a gene: 7. This clone was recorded only once. The rearrangement uses TRBV19 and TRBJ1-5; 11 nucleotides align to TRBD1. Sequencing used peripheral blood. This TCR was recovered from a man in his sixties with acute or convalescent COVID-19. This chain's CDR3 is CASRDRGISSNQPQHF. The CDR3 DNA sequence: TGTGCCAGCCGGGACAGGGGGATTTCTAGCAATCAGCCCCAGCATTTT.